The 8 T cell receptor beta chains below all came from one sample that was sequenced in a study of shared clonotypes between healthy human individuals. TCRdb's copy holds only in-frame clones and misses some; the assay was immunoSEQ multiplex PCR. Here the sample spans about a million clones, roughly 80% being singletons. Specimen: memory CD4+ T cells from PBMCs. Subset meaning: CD45RA-negative fraction. Receptors originate from a man younger than 35 in good health. Some clones in this sample may be carry-over from other donors' samples.

This clone has at least ten counts. This chain uses TRBV11-2 with TRBJ2-6; D is possibly TRBD1 (6 bases). The CDR3 runs 17 residues. V lost 4 bases and J 0 bases, leaving 13 bases between the germline ends. Germline V gene lookup returns CDR1 SGHAT and CDR2 FQNNGV. The CDR3 region is CASSSYRVRSGANVLTF. The CDR3 bases are TGTGCCAGCAGCTCCTACAGGGTCCGCTCTGGGGCCAACGTCCTGACTTTC.

The CDR3 reads CASSEVDGDTGELFF. The DNA of the CDR3 is TGTGCCAGCAGTGAAGTGGACGGAGACACCGGGGAGCTGTTTTTT. V usage is TRBV2 and J usage is TRBJ2-2; D is ambiguous. CDR3 length: 15 amino acids. Trimming pared 1 base from V and 3 bases from J, leaving 9 bases between. Germline lookup yields CDR1 SNHLY and CDR2 FYNNEI. Together with reference TRBV2 and TRBJ2-2, the CDR3 gives the full variable domain: EPEVTQTPSHQVTQMGQEVILRCVPISNHLYFYWYRQILGQKVEFLVSFYNNEISEKSEIFDDQFSVERPDGSNFTLKIRSTKLEDSAMYFCASSEVDGDTGELFFGEGSRLTVL.

The chain couples TRBV30 to TRBJ2-5, with D possibly TRBD1 on 6 matching bases. The CDR3 runs 14 residues. Deletions cut 2 bases from V and 5 bases from J, with 15 bases between. Germline-derived CDR1 and CDR2 are GTSNPN and SVGIG (reference sequence). The CDR3 nucleotides read TGTGCCTGGAGTTCGTGGGCAGGGGAGGAGACCCAGTACTTC. It yields the protein CAWSSWAGEETQYF.

The J gene is TRBJ2-5, the V gene TRBV2, with 7 positions matching TRBD2. J lost 4 bases, V lost 5 bases, and 7 bases had no gene match. The CDR3 spans 14 residues. The germline V gene has CDR1 SNHLY and CDR2 FYNNEI. CDR3 in DNA: TGTGCCAGCAGTTATGGCGGGAGTCCAGAGACCCAGTACTTC. Translated, it gives CASSYGGSPETQYF.

The rearrangement links TRBV7-9 to TRBJ2-2; perhaps TRBD2 as D (5 bases). CDR1 SEHNR and CDR2 FQNEAQ come from the germline V gene (reference sequence). The germline V and J ends were trimmed by 2 bases and 2 bases, with 9 bases remaining between them. CDR3 length equals 15 residues. The CDR3 spells CASSLYGVNTGELFF. CDR3 in DNA: TGTGCCAGCAGCTTATACGGGGTTAACACCGGGGAGCTGTTTTTT. Full variable domain (missing parts from reference TRBV7-9 and TRBJ2-2): DTGVSQNPRHKITKRGQNVTFRCDPISEHNRLYWYRQTLGQGPEFLTYFQNEAQLEKSRLLSDRFSAERPKGSFSTLEIQRTEQGDSAMYLCASSLYGVNTGELFFGEGSRLTVL.

This sequence joins TRBV10-3 and TRBJ2-2; 7 bases map to TRBD1. This CDR3 is built from 15 residues. Germline trimming cut 2 bases from V and 4 bases from J; bases unmatched to any gene: 4. Looked up from germline, CDR1 is ENHRY and CDR2 is SYGVKD. The CDR3: CAISEKGAPTGELFF. The CDR3 region has the DNA TGTGCCATCAGTGAGAAGGGGGCGCCCACCGGGGAGCTGTTTTTT.

A note on this clone: Other DNA sequences of this sample code for an identical CDR3. The chain uses TRBV2 and TRBJ2-7, with TRBD1 matching over 7 bases. The germline gives CDR1 SNHLY, CDR2 FYNNEI. The ends lost 3 bases at V and 4 bases at J; junction bases unmatched: 3. This CDR3 is 13 amino acids long. The DNA for the CDR3 is TGTGCCAGCAGTGATAACAGGGGTTACGAGCAGTACTTC. Its protein product is CASSDNRGYEQYF.

The V gene is TRBV5-5, the J gene TRBJ2-3; D could derive from TRBD1 or TRBD2 (6 bases each). The V end lost 0 bases, the J end lost 2 bases, and 13 bases lay between the germline ends. Germline CDR1 reads SGHKS; CDR2 reads YYEKEE (reference sequence). The CDR3 is made up of 16 amino acids. The CDR3 here is CASSLAGGHLTDTQYF. CDR3 DNA sequence: TGTGCCAGCAGCTTGGCCGGGGGACACCTCACAGATACGCAGTATTTT.